This T cell receptor (beta chain) was profiled in a study of T cell repertoires in cytomegalovirus infection. The study, taken as a whole, reports: Carriage of CMV together with the relevant HLA was identifiable through cumulative public TCR beta family frequency. The ex vivo response showed dominance by HLA-C-restricted CMV-specific TCR beta clonotypes.

One entry per CDR3 protein, called by TCRdb with MiXCR from the reads. This table holds nearly 650,000 distinct CDR3 sequences, 20% to 25% found once. The germline CDR1 and CDR2 sequences are PRHDT and FYEKMQ (reference sequence). This CDR3 has 12 residues. The V and J ends lost 7 bases and 7 bases respectively, with 12 bases between them. Notes on this clonotype: Its antigen is as yet unknown.

The sequenced material came from CD8+ T cells from PBMCs. This chain connects TRBV13 to TRBJ2-3; possibly TRBD1 for D (5 bases). The TCR sequence derives from a human donor in good health (CMV status not recorded). Some clones in this sample may be carry-over from other donors' samples. The CDR3 region has the DNA TGTGCCAGCACCCTTGGGGCGAATACGCAGTATTTT. Amino acid sequence: CASTLGANTQYF.